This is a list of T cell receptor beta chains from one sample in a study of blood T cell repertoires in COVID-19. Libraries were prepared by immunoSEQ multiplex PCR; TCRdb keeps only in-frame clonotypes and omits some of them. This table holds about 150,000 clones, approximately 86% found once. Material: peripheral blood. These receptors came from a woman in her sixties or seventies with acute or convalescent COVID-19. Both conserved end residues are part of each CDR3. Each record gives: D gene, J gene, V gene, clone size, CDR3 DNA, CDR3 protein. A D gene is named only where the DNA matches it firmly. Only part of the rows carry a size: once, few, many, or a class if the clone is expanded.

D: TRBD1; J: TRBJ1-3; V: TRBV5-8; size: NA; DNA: TGTGCCAGCAGCGCGACAGGGGGAGGAAACACCATATATTTT; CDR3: CASSATGGGNTIYF
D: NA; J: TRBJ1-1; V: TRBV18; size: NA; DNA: TGTGCCAGCTCACCAAGAGGAGGCATATACACTGAAGCTTTCTTT; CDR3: CASSPRGGIYTEAFF
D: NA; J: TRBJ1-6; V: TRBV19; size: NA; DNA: TGTGCCAGTAAAGGGGATCTTAGGAATTCACCCCTCCACTTT; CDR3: CASKGDLRNSPLHF
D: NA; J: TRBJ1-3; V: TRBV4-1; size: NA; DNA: TGCGCCAGCAGCCAAGATAGGACAGCCTCCTCTGGAAACACCATATATTTT; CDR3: CASSQDRTASSGNTIYF
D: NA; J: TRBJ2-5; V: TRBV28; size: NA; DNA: TGTGCCAGCAGTTCACCCGGGGAGACCCAGTACTTC; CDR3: CASSSPGETQYF
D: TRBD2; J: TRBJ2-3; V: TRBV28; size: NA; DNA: TGTGCCAGCAGTTTCTTACCTCATCCCGGGACTAGCGGGGGGGGCGCAGATACGCAGTATTTT; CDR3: CASSFLPHPGTSGGGADTQYF
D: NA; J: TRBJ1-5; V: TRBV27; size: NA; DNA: TGTGCCAGCAGTTTATCAGTAGGGGGCAATCAGCCCCAGCATTTT; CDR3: CASSLSVGGNQPQHF
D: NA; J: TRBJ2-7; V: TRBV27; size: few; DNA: TGTGCCAGCAGTTCCGTCTTTCCCTACGAGCAGTACTTC; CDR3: CASSSVFPYEQYF
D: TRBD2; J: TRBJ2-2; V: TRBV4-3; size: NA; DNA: TGCGCCAGCAGCCAAGGGTTAGCGGGGGGGAGAGACCGAGGGGAGCTGTTTTTT; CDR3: CASSQGLAGGRDRGELFF
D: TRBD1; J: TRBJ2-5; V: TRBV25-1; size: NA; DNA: TGTGCCAGCAGTCCCCGGGACAGGCAAGAGACCCAGTACTTC; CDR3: CASSPRDRQETQYF
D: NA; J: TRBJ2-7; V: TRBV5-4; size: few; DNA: TGTGCCAGCAGCGCGGGTGGCAGGGGTAAGGACGAGCAGTACTTC; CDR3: CASSAGGRGKDEQYF
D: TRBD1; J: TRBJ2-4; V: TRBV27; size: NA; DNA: TGTGCCAGCAGTTATCCCAGGACAGGGGTGGCAGCCAAAAACATTCAGTACTTC; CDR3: CASSYPRTGVAAKNIQYF
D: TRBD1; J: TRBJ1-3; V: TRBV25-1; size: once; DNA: TGTGCCAGCAGTGAATCTGGGACAGGTATAAGAAACACCATATATTTT; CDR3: CASSESGTGIRNTIYF
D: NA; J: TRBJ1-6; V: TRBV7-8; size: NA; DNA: TGTGCCAGCAGCTTTGGACTTGGATCCTCCTATAATTCACCCCTCCACTTT; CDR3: CASSFGLGSSYNSPLHF
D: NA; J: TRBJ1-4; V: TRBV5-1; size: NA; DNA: TGCGCCAGCAGCTTGGCCAACAGTAATAATGAAAAACTGTTTTTT; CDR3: CASSLANSNNEKLFF
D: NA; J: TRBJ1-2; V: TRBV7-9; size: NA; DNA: TGTGCCAGCAGCTTTGGGGAGTCCGTCCGATCCTTC; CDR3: CASSFGESVRSF
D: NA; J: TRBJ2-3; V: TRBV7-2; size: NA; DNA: TGTGCCAGCAGCTTAGATGGTTGGGGCTCCGATACGCAGTATTTT; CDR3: CASSLDGWGSDTQYF
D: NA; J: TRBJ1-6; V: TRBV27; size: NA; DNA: TGTGCCAGCAGTTTAAGAGAAAATAATTCACCCCTCCACTTT; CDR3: CASSLRENNSPLHF
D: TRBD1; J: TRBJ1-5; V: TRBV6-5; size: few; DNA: TGTGCCAGCACCCGGACAGGGGGTTTTGATCAGCCCCAGCATTTT; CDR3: CASTRTGGFDQPQHF
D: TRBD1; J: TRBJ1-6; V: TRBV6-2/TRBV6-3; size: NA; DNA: TGTGCCAGCAGTACTCGGACAGGGGGCAGTAATAATTCACCCCTCCACTTT; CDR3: CASSTRTGGSNNSPLHF
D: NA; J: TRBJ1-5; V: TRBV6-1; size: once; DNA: TGTGCCAGCAGTGAAGGGGCCCTTCCCAGCAATCAGCCCCAGCATTTT; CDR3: CASSEGALPSNQPQHF
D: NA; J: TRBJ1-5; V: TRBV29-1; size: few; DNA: TGCAGCGTTGGTGAGGCAATTAATCAGCCCCAGCATTTT; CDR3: CSVGEAINQPQHF
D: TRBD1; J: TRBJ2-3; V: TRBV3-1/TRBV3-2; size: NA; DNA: TGTGCCAGCAGTCAAAGACAGGGGATCGGCACAGATACGCAGTATTTT; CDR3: CASSQRQGIGTDTQYF
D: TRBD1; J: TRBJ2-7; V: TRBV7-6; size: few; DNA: TGTGCCAGCAGCTTGAGGGGGCAAAGCTACGAGCAGTACTTC; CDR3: CASSLRGQSYEQYF
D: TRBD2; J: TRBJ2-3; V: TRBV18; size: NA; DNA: TGTGCCAGCTCAACGACTAGCGGGGGTACCACAGATACGCAGTATTTT; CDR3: CASSTTSGGTTDTQYF
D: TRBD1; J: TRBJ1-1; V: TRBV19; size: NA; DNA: TGTGCCAGTAGTGAGGGACAGGGGGGCACTGAAGCTTTCTTT; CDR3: CASSEGQGGTEAFF
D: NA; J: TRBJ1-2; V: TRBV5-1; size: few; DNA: TGCGCCAGCAGCGAGACAGGACTTTATGGCTACACCTTC; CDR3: CASSETGLYGYTF
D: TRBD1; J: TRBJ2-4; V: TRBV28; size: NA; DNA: TGTGCCAGCAGTCCAAACCTTGGACAGGGCGGCATTCAGTACTTC; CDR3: CASSPNLGQGGIQYF
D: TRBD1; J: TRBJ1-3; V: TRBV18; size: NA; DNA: TGTGCCAGCTCACCACCCGTGGGGACAGGGTCTGGAAACACCATATATTTT; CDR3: CASSPPVGTGSGNTIYF
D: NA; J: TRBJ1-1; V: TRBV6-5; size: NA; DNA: TGTGCCAGCAGTTCCACAGGGACTGAAGCTTTCTTT; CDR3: CASSSTGTEAFF
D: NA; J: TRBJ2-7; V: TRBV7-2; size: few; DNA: TGTGCCAGCAGCTTAGCGGTATCGGGAGGGGGCGGCTTCTACGAGCAGTACTTC; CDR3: CASSLAVSGGGGFYEQYF
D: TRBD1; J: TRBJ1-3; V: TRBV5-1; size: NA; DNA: TGCGCCAGCAGACCGCTCGACAGGGTTGGAAACACCATATATTTT; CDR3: CASRPLDRVGNTIYF
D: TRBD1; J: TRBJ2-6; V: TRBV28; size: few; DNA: TGTGCCAGCAGTCCCGGGACAGGGACTGGGGCCAACGTCCTGACTTTC; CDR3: CASSPGTGTGANVLTF
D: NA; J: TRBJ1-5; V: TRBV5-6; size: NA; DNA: TGTGCCAGCAGCTTGGGGGGTGGTACAGGTCAGCCCCAGCATTTT; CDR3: CASSLGGGTGQPQHF
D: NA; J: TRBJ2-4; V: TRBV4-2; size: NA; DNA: TGTGCCAGCAGCCAAATAAGCTATTTAGCCAAAAACATTCAGTACTTC; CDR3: CASSQISYLAKNIQYF
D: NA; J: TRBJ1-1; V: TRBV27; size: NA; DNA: TGTGCCAGCAGTTTAGCGGGGACTGAAGCTTTCTTT; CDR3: CASSLAGTEAFF
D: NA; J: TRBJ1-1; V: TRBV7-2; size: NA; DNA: TGTGCCAGCAGCTTTCACGTCCTCAGGACTGAAGCTTTCTTT; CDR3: CASSFHVLRTEAFF
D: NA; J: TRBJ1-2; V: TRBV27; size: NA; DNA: TGTGCCACCCGACCGGGGGGCCCGCCTAACTATGGCTACACCTTC; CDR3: CATRPGGPPNYGYTF
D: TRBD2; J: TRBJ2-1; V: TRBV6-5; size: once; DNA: TGTGCCAGCAGTAAGCCACTAGCGGGGGGGCGTGAGCAGTTCTTC; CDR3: CASSKPLAGGREQFF
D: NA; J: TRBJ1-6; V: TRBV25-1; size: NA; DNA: TGTGCCAGCAGTGAGTGGGGCAGCATCTCCTATAATTCACCCCTCCACTTT; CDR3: CASSEWGSISYNSPLHF
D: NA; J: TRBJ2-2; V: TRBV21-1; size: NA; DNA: TGTGCCAGCAGCAAAGGGACAGGGGAGGTTGGCACCGGGGAGCTGTTTTTT; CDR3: CASSKGTGEVGTGELFF
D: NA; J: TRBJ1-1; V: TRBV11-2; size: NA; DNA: TGTGCCAGCAGCTTAGAGTCCCTTTTCCCCGCTTTCTTT; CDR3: CASSLESLFPAFF
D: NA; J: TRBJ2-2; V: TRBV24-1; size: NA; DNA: TGTGCCACCCTAGGGGATTACACCGGGGAGCTGTTTTTT; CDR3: CATLGDYTGELFF
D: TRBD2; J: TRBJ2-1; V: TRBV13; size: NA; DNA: TGTGCCAGCAGCCAGGGAGGGGATGAGCAGTTCTTC; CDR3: CASSQGGDEQFF
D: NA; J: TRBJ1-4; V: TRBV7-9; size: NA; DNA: TGTGCCAGCAGCTTAACAGTTAATGAAAAACTGTTTTTT; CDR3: CASSLTVNEKLFF
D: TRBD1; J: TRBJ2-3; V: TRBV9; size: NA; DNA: TGTGCCAGCAGCGCTCAGACAGGGCGAAGCACAGATACGCAGTATTTT; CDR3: CASSAQTGRSTDTQYF
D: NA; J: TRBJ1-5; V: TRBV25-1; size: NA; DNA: TGTGCCAGCAGTGAATCCGATCAGCCCCAGCATTTT; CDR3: CASSESDQPQHF
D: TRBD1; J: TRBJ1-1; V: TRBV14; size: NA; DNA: TGTGCCAGCAGCCACCCCGGGACAGGGCGGAAGGGCACTGAAGCTTTCTTT; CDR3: CASSHPGTGRKGTEAFF
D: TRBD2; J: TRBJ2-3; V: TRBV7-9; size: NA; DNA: TGTGCCAGCAGCCCCAAGCGGGGGGGAAGCACAGATACGCAGTATTTT; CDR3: CASSPKRGGSTDTQYF
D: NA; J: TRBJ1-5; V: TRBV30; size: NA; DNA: TGTGCCTGGAGGGAACAGGGTTATAGCAATCAGCCCCAGCATTTT; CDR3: CAWREQGYSNQPQHF
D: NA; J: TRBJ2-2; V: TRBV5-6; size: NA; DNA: TGTGCCAGCAGCTTGTTGTCTCTGGAGACCGGGGAGCTGTTTTTT; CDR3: CASSLLSLETGELFF
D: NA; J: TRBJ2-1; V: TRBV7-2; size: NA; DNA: TGTGCCAGCAGCTATAGCGGAGAGGGTTGGGGGGGCAGGAAGTTCTTC; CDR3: CASSYSGEGWGGRKFF
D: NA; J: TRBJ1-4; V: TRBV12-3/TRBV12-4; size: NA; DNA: TGTGCCAGCAGTTTTGGAGGGTACGAAAAACTGTTTTTT; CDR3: CASSFGGYEKLFF
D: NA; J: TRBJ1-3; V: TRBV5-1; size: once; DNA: TGCGCCAGCAGCCGTGAGGGGGCTGGAAACACCATATATTTT; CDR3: CASSREGAGNTIYF
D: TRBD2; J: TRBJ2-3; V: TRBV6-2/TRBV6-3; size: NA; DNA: TGTGCCAGCAGCATTCGGACTAGCGGGGCAGATACGCAGTATTTT; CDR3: CASSIRTSGADTQYF